This TCR beta chain was documented in a study of siplizumab effects on memory and regulatory T cells. Study conclusions and caveats: Siplizumab produced a significant reduction in alloreactive sequences that were traceable to unstimulated CD4+ memory cells. Treg origin accounted for an average of 68.8% of mappable alloreactive CD4+ clones with siplizumab and about 30% in controls.

The V and J ends lost 3 bases and 6 bases respectively, with 16 bases between them. Germline V gene sequence: CDR1 SGDLS, CDR2 YYNGEE. CDR3 length: 15 amino acids. TCR templates numbering 75,000 to 100,000 were assayed per sample. Profiling relied on immunoSEQ multiplex PCR, and the TCRdb table lists in-frame clones only, not all of them. In the table there are around 9,500 clones, about 40% of which are singletons. In this sample, this clone is medium-sized (0.01 to 0.1%). As yet, its antigen is unknown. Cells from the mixed lymphocyte reaction were cocultured for 5 to 6 days at 37°C. Input material: CFSE-low (dividing) CD4+ T cells sorted from an allogeneic mixed lymphocyte reaction. The chain links TRBV9 to TRBJ2-1; TRBD2 is a possible D gene (6 bases). The clonotype comes from a human donor in good health; the cells came from an allogeneic mixed lymphocyte reaction. The CDR3 is CASSAPSGTFNEQFF. DNA for the CDR3: TGTGCCAGCAGCGCGCCTTCCGGGACTTTCAATGAGCAGTTCTTC.